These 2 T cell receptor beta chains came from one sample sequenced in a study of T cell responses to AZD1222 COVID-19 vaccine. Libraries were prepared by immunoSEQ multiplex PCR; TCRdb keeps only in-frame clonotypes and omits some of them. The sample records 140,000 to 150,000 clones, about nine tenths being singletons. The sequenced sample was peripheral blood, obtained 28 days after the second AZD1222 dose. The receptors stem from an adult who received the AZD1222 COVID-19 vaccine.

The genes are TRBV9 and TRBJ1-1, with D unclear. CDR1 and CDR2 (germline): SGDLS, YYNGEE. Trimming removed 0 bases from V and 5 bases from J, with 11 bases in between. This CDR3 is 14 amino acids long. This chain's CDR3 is CASSVGAAGTEAFF. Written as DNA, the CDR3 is TGTGCCAGCAGCGTAGGGGCGGCGGGGACTGAAGCTTTCTTT.

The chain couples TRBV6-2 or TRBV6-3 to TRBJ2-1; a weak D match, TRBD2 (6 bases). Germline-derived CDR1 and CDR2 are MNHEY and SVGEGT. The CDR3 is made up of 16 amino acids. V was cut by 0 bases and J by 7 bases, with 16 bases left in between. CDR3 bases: TGTGCCAGCAGTTACTCAGGGACTTCCTGGGGGAATGAGCAGTTCTTC. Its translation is CASSYSGTSWGNEQFF.